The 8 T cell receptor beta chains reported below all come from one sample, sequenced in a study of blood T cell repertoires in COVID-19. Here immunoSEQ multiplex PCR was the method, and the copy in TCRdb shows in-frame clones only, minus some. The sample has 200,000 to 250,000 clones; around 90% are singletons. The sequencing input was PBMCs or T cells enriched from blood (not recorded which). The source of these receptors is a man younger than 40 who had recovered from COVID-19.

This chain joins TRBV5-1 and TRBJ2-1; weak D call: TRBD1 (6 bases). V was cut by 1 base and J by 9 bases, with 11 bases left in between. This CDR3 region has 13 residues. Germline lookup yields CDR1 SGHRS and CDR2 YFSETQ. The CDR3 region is CASSLKDRLEQFF. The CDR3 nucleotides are TGCGCCAGCAGCTTGAAAGACAGGCTTGAGCAGTTCTTC.

CDR3 nucleotide sequence: TGTGCCAGTCGCCCCGGGACAGAAACTGAAGCTTTCTTT. Protein sequence: CASRPGTETEAFF. The gene calls are TRBV19 and TRBJ1-1; 7 bases match TRBD1. V lost 8 bases and J lost 5; bases outside the gene matches: 8. The CDR3 has 13 amino acids. Germline CDR1 reads LNHDA; CDR2 reads SQIVND (reference sequence).

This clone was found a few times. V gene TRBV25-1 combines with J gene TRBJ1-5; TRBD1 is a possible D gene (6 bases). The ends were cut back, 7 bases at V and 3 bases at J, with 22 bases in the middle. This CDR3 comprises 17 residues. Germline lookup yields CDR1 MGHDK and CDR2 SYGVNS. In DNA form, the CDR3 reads TGTGCCAGCACCCAACTTCCGGGACACAGAGACAATCAGCCCCAGCATTTT. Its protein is CASTQLPGHRDNQPQHF.

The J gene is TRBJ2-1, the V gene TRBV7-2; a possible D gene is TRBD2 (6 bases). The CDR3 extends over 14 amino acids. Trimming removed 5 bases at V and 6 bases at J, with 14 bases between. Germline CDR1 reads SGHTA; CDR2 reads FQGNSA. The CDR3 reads CASSPGTGVNEQFF. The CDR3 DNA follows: TGTGCCAGCAGCCCCGGGACGGGGGTCAATGAGCAGTTCTTC.

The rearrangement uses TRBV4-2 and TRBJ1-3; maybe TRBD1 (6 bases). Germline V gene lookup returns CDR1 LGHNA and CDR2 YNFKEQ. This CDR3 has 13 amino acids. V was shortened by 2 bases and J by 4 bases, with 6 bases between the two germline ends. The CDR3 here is CASSQQGGNTIYF. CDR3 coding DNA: TGTGCCAGCAGCCAACAGGGGGGAAACACCATATATTTT.

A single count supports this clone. In nucleotides, the CDR3 is TGTGCCAGCAGTGACACCGGGACAGGCCGTGAAGCTTTCTTT. Residues: CASSDTGTGREAFF. The V gene is TRBV25-1, the J gene TRBJ1-1; 8 positions agree with TRBD1. V was pared by 3 bases and J by 7 bases, with 7 bases of the junction left unmatched. There are 14 residues in the CDR3. Germline V lookup: CDR1 MGHDK, CDR2 SYGVNS.

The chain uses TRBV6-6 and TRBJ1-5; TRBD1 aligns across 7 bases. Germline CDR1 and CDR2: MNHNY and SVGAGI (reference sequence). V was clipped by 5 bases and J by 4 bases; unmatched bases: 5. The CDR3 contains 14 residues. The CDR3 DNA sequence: TGTGCCAGCAGTAGACAGGGTGGGAATCAGCCCCAGCATTTT. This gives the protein CASSRQGGNQPQHF.

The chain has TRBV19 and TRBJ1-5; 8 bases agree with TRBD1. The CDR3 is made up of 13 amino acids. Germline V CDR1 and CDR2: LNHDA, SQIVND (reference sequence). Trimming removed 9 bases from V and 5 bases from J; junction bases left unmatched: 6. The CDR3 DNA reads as TGTGCCAGCAAGGACAGGGTGGATCAGCCCCAGCATTTT. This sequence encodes CASKDRVDQPQHF. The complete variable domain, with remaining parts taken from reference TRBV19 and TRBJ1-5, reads DGGITQSPKYLFRKEGQNVTLSCEQNLNHDAMYWYRQDPGQGLRLIYYSQIVNDFQKGDIAEGYSVSREKKESFPLTVTSAQKNPTAFYLCASKDRVDQPQHFGDGTRLSIL.